This T cell receptor beta chain was captured by sequencing in a study of T cells in Graves' hyperthyroidism and ophthalmopathy. RNA transcripts yielded amplified TCR beta CDR3 regions. The TCR CDR3 first-round RT-PCR relied on the HTBI primer set. TCRdb fed the multiplex PCR reads into MiXCR, producing one record per CDR3 protein. The table shows hundreds of thousands of distinct CDR3 sequences, with 11% to 15% occurring only once. The length of the CDR3 is 17 residues. CDR1 is KGHSH and CDR2 is LQKENI in the germline V gene. J lost 3 bases, V lost 3 bases, and 11 bases had no gene match. Findings and caveats of the study: Blood held most thyroid clonotypes expanded above 0.001 frequency.

On this clonotype: Its antigen is unknown.

Lactation, pregnancy, other autoimmune disease or uncontrolled infection led to exclusion of patients. This chain links TRBV18 with TRBJ2-1; TRBD2 matches at 7 bases. The TCR originated in a woman aged 30 to 39 with Graves' hyperthyroidism that later progressed to Graves' ophthalmopathy. The sequenced material came from blood. CDR3 protein: CASSPSWQRESYNEQFF. The CDR3 bases are TGTGCCAGCTCACCCTCTTGGCAGCGGGAAAGCTACAATGAGCAGTTCTTC.